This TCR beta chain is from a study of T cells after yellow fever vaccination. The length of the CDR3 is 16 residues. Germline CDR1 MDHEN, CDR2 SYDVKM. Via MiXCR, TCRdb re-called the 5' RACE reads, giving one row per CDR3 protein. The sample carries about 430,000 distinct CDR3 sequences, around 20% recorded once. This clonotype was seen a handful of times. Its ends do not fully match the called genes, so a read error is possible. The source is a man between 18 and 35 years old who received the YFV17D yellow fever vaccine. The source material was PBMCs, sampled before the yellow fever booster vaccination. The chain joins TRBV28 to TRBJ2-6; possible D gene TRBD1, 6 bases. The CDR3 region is CASSLGGPAGANVLTF. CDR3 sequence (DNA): TGTGCCAGTAGTTTAGGGGGTCCGGCTGGGGCCAACGTCCTGACTTTC.